Here is one T cell receptor (beta chain) with its context. This sample was included in a study of blood T cell repertoires in COVID-19. For the study at large: T cells, B-cell-depleted T cells, or PBMCs provided the cDNA or gDNA that served as material.

Original processing methods: How many nucleated cells were present was estimated from reference gene primer amplification. Repertoires were generated with immunoSEQ multiplex PCR, while TCRdb's copy carries only in-frame clones and drops some. V and J calls and clone size are as listed in that table; D and trimming were resolved from the DNA. The sample comprises 52,000 or so clones, approximately 84% of which are singletons, and around a sixth rests with the top ten. The CDR3 sequence is 16 residues long. The origin of this receptor is a man between 65 and 85 years old with active COVID-19. The sample was peripheral blood. This chain uses TRBV21-1 with TRBJ2-7; the listed D gene, TRBD2, was not tested against the DNA. TRBV21-1 is a pseudogene. CDR3 sequence reads: CASSKVGSGRTYEQYF. CDR3 nucleotides: TGTGCCAGCAGCAAAGTCGGTAGCGGGAGGACATACGAGCAGTACTTC.